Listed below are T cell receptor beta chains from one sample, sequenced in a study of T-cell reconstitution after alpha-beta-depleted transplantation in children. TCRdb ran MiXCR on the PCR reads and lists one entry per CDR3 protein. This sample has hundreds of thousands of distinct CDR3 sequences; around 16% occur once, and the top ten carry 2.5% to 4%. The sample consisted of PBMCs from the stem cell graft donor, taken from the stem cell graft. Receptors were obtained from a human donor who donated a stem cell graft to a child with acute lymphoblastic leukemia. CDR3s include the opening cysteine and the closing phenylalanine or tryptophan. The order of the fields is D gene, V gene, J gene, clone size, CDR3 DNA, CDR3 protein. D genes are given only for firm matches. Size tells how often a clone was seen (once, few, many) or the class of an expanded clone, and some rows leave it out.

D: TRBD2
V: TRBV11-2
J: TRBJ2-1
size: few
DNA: TGTGCCAGCAGCATTAGCGGGGACAATGAGCAGTTCTTC
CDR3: CASSISGDNEQFF

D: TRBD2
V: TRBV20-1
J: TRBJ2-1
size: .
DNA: TGCAGTGCTAGAGGACTAGCGGATAGCTACAATGAGCAGTTCTTC
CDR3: CSARGLADSYNEQFF

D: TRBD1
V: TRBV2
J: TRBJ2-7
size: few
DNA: TGTGCCAGCAGTGCTCCGACAGGGCCCGTCTACGAGCAGTACTTC
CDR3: CASSAPTGPVYEQYF

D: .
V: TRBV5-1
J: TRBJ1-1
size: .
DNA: TGCGCCAGCAGTCCTCAGCCGGACAGCCCCACTGAAGCTTTCTTT
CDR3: CASSPQPDSPTEAFF

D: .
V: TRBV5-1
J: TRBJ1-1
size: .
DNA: TGCGCCAGCAGCTTGGCAGGGCTTGACATGAACACTGAAGCTTTCTTT
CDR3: CASSLAGLDMNTEAFF

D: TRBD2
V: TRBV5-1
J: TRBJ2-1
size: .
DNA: TGCGCCAGCAGCCCAAGACTAGCGGGAGCAATGAATGAGCAGTTCTTC
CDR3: CASSPRLAGAMNEQFF

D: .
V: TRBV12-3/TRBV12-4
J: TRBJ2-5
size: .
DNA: TGTGCCAGCAGTTCCGCGGCGTGGTTCCAAGAGACCCAGTACTTC
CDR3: CASSSAAWFQETQYF

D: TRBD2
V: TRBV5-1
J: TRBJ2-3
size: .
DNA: TGCGCCAGCAGCACGGGACTAGCGGGTTTCGCCACAGATACGCAGTATTTT
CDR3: CASSTGLAGFATDTQYF

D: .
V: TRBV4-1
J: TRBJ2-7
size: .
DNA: TGCGCCAGCAGCCAAGCAGGTTCCTACGAGCAGTACTTC
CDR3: CASSQAGSYEQYF

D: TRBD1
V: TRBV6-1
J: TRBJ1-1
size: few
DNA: TGTGCCAGCAGTACAGACAGGGGAGTAGCCACTGAAGCTTTCTTT
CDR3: CASSTDRGVATEAFF

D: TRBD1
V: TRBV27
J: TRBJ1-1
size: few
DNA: TGTGCCAGCAGTTTAATGGGACAGGGATACATGAACACTGAAGCTTTCTTT
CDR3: CASSLMGQGYMNTEAFF